These 4 T cell receptor beta chains originate from one sample sequenced in a study of blood T cell repertoires in COVID-19. TCRdb's table, derived via immunoSEQ multiplex PCR, lists solely in-frame clones and lacks some. The sample contains approximately 210,000 clones, about 86% of which appear only once. Sequencing was done on a sample of peripheral blood. The receptor source for this set is a man aged 50-60 years with active or convalescent COVID-19.

V and J are TRBV2 and TRBJ1-4; D gene uncertain. In germline, CDR1 is SNHLY, CDR2 FYNNEI. V was trimmed by 3 bases and J by 0 bases, leaving 8 bases between them. CDR3 size: 15 residues. This chain's CDR3 is CASSEEFSTNEKLFF. CDR3 sequence (DNA): TGTGCCAGCAGTGAGGAGTTCTCAACTAATGAAAAACTGTTTTTT.

The V gene is TRBV7-3, the J gene TRBJ2-5; TRBD2 agrees at 16 bases. This CDR3 has 18 amino acids. V was pared by 5 bases and J by 4 bases, with 10 bases of the junction left unmatched. CDR1 is SGHTA and CDR2 is FQGTGA in the germline V gene. CDR3 protein: CASSPGLAGGPGVETQYF. The DNA of the CDR3 is TGTGCCAGCAGCCCGGGACTAGCGGGAGGGCCGGGTGTAGAGACCCAGTACTTC.

The chain carries TRBV6-5 and TRBJ2-5; 7 bases map to TRBD2. This CDR3 comprises 14 residues. CDR1 and CDR2 (germline): MNHEY, SVGAGI. With 8 bases clipped from V and 0 bases from J, the junction kept 6 bases outside the gene matches. The CDR3 protein is CASGRGSNQETQYF. CDR3 nucleotides: TGTGCCAGCGGCCGCGGGAGCAACCAAGAGACCCAGTACTTC.

V usage is TRBV5-1 and J usage is TRBJ2-7; D gene unclear. The CDR3 is 12 residues long. In germline, CDR1 is SGHRS, CDR2 YFSETQ. V gave up 3 bases and J gave up 5 bases, with 9 bases separating them. CDR3 amino acids: CASSSAIHEQYF. The CDR3 DNA follows: TGCGCCAGCAGCTCCGCGATCCACGAGCAGTACTTC.